Presented here are 6 T cell receptor beta chains from one specimen sequenced in a study of T cells in Graves' hyperthyroidism and ophthalmopathy. There were TCR beta CDR3 regions amplified from RNA transcripts. An initial round of RT-PCR targeting the TCR CDR3 relied on the HTBI primer set. TCRdb itself ran the multiplex PCR reads through MiXCR, one entry per CDR3 protein. The data contain approximately 620,000 distinct CDR3 sequences, roughly 15% of them singletons. The sample taken for sequencing was blood. These receptors were collected from a woman in her 40s with Graves' ophthalmopathy.

This clonotype was seen a handful of times. CDR3 bases: TGCGCCAGCAGCTTAAGGGTCGGAGGGGAGCTGTTTTTT. Its protein is CASSLRVGGELFF. V gene TRBV5-1 combines with J gene TRBJ2-2; unclear D gene. Germline-derived CDR1 and CDR2 are SGHRS and YFSETQ. Trimming took 2 bases from V and 8 from J, leaving 10 bases between them. CDR3 size: 13 residues.

This clonotype has more than one count but fewer than ten. This rearrangement joins TRBV18 to TRBJ1-2; the D gene is possibly TRBD1 (5 bases). The CDR3 contains 13 residues. V dropped 5 bases and J dropped 2 bases, with 9 bases sitting between them. Germline loops: CDR1 KGHSH, CDR2 LQKENI. The CDR3 bases are TGTGCCAGCTCAAACCGGGACAACTATGGCTACACCTTC. Its translation: CASSNRDNYGYTF.

This clonotype was seen at least ten times. The chain combines TRBV20-1 with TRBJ2-1; 7 positions agree with TRBD1. Germline V gives CDR1 DFQATT, CDR2 SNEGSKA (reference sequence). V shed 3 bases, J shed 10 bases, and the junction held 9 bases outside the gene matches. The CDR3 consists of 13 residues. DNA for the CDR3: TGCAGTGCTAGTCCGCACGACAGGGTCGAGCAGTTCTTC. Translated, it gives CSASPHDRVEQFF.

At least ten counts were recorded for this clonotype. J is TRBJ1-6 and V is TRBV2; possibly TRBD1 for D (5 bases). The germline V gene has CDR1 SNHLY and CDR2 FYNNEI. V dropped 8 bases and J dropped 3 bases, with 26 bases sitting between them. This CDR3 contains 19 residues. CDR3 nucleotide sequence: TGTGCCAGCCTGGGATTGATGAGGCGGGACCCTTACTATAATTCACCCCTCCACTTT. This sequence encodes CASLGLMRRDPYYNSPLHF.

The CDR3 DNA is TGTGCCAGTAGTAGGGACGGGTCTGAGCGACCCCTCCACTTT. Translating gives CASSRDGSERPLHF. This chain links TRBV19 with TRBJ1-6; possibly TRBD1 for D (5 bases). CDR3 length: 14 residues. Germline CDR1 LNHDA, CDR2 SQIVND (reference sequence). V lost 4 bases to trimming and J lost 12 bases, with 16 bases between them.

The V gene is TRBV7-6, the J gene TRBJ1-3; D is perhaps TRBD1 (6 bases). V lost 2 bases and J lost 2, with 10 bases in between. CDR3 length: 15 residues. Germline V gives CDR1 SGHVS, CDR2 FNYEAQ. CDR3 DNA sequence: TGTGCCAGCAGCTTATCGGGACATCCTGGAAACACCATATATTTT. This gives the protein CASSLSGHPGNTIYF.